This T cell receptor (beta chain) was sequenced during a study of T cell changes during pregnancy in multiple sclerosis. With V trimmed by 4 bases and J by 2 bases, 6 bases remained unmatched. Germline CDR1 and CDR2: SGHDT and YYEEEE. CDR3 length: 15 residues. The table came from immunoSEQ multiplex PCR; TCRdb's copy has only in-frame clones and leaves some out. The sample yields nearly 50,000 clones, 94% seen once. The receptor was isolated from a female donor with multiple sclerosis, enrolled in a pregnancy study. V is TRBV5-6 and J is TRBJ2-7; TRBD2 agrees at 10 bases. Sequencing was performed on CD4+ T cells from peripheral blood mononuclear cells, taken in the first trimester of pregnancy. The CDR3 loop is CASSPTSGAAYEQYF. DNA for the CDR3: TGTGCCAGCAGCCCAACTAGCGGGGCCGCCTACGAGCAGTACTTC.